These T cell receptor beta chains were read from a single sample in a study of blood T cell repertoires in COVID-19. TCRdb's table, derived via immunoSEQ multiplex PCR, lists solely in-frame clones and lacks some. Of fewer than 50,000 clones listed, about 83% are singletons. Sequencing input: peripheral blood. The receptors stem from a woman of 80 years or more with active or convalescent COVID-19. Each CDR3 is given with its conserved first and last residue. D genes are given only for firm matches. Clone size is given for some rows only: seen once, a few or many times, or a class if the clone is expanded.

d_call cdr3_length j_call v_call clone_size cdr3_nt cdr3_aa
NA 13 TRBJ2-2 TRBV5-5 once TGTGCCAGCAGCGCCGAGTTAGCCGGGGAGCTGTTTTTT CASSAELAGELFF
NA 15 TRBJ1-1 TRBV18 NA TGTGCCAGCTCACCACCGGGCCATAGGAACACTGAAGCTTTCTTT CASSPPGHRNTEAFF
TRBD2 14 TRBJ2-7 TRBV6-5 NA TGTGCCAGCAGCCGGACTAGCGAAACCTACGAGCAGTACTTC CASSRTSETYEQYF
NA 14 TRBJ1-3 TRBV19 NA TGTGCCAGTAGTAACGGGGGCTCTGGAAACACCATATATTTT CASSNGGSGNTIYF
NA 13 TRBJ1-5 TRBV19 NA TGTGCCAGTAGTATAGATCTCGTGCAGCCCCAGCATTTT CASSIDLVQPQHF
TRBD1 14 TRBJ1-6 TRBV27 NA TGTGCCAGCACCTGGACAGGGGAGAATTCACCCCTCCACTTT CASTWTGENSPLHF
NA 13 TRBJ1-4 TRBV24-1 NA TGTGCCACCAGTGAGCTTGCAGGGGAAAAACTGTTTTTT CATSELAGEKLFF
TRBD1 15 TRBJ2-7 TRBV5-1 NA TGCGCCAGCAAACAATGGACAGGTACCTCCTACGAGCAGTACTTC CASKQWTGTSYEQYF
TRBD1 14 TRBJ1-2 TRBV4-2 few TGTGCCAGCAGCCAAGGACAGGGGGTTTATGGCTACACCTTC CASSQGQGVYGYTF
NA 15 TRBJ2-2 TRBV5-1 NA TGCGCCAGCAGCTCCCAGACAGGGAACACCGGGGAGCTGTTTTTT CASSSQTGNTGELFF
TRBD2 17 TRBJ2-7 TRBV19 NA TGTGCCAGTAGTATGCGGGCTAGCGGGAGTACCGAGCACGAGCAGTACTTC CASSMRASGSTEHEQYF
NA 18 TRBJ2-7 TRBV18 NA TGTGCCAGCTCACCCACACCAAACCCGACGGAGGGAGACTACGAGCAGTACTTC CASSPTPNPTEGDYEQYF
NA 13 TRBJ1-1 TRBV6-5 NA TGTGCCAGCAGTTCAAAAGGGGTGGCTGAAGCTTTCTTT CASSSKGVAEAFF
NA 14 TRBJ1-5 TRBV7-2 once TGTGCCAGCAGCTCTTACAGGGACAATCAGCCCCAGCATTTT CASSSYRDNQPQHF
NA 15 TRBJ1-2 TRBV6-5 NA TGTGCCAGCCCTAGAACCAGTACCGGGGATTTTGGCTACACCTTC CASPRTSTGDFGYTF
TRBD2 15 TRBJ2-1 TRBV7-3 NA TGTGCCAGCAGCTCCAGCGGGAGAGGCTTGGGTGAGCAGTTCTTC CASSSSGRGLGEQFF
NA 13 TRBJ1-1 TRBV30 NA TGTGCCTGGAGTGGGACAGCACTTCGTGAAGCTTTCTTT CAWSGTALREAFF
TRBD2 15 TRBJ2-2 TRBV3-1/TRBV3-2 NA TGTGCCAGCACGACTAGCGGGAGGAGCACCGGGGAGCTGTTTTTT CASTTSGRSTGELFF
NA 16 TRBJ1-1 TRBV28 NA TGTGCCAGCAGTTTCCGTCATGTGCAGGGGTCCTCTGAAGCTTTCTTT CASSFRHVQGSSEAFF
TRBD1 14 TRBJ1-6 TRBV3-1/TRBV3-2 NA TGTGCCAGCAGCCCGGGACAGAATAATTCACCCCTCCACTTT CASSPGQNNSPLHF
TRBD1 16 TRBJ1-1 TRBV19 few TGTGCCAGTAGGCAATTACCGGGACAGGGCGACACTGAAGCTTTCTTT CASRQLPGQGDTEAFF
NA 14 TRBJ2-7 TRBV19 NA TGTGCCAGTAGTATGGACAGTTCTAGTCGGGAGCAGTACTTC CASSMDSSSREQYF
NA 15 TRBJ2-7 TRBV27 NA TGTGCCAGCGGCAACAGGGTGCTAGGGACCTACGAGCAGTACTTC CASGNRVLGTYEQYF
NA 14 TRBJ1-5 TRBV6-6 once TGTGCCACCGCGACAGTTGATAGCAATCAGCCCCAGCATTTT CATATVDSNQPQHF
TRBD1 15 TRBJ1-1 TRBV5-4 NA TGTGCCAGCAGGACGAGACAGGGCGGGGACACTGAAGCTTTCTTT CASRTRQGGDTEAFF
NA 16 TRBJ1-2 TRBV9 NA TGTGCCAGCAGCGTAGATGGCAGATCGTCCAACTATGGCTACACCTTC CASSVDGRSSNYGYTF
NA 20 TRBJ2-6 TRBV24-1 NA TGTGCCACCAGTGATTCGGTGCCCCCGGGGGGCAACTCTGGGGCCAACGTCCTGACTTTC CATSDSVPPGGNSGANVLTF
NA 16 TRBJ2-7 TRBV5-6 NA TGTGCCAGCAGCGTACTCCAGCGGCAGAGCTCCTACGAGCAGTACTTC CASSVLQRQSSYEQYF
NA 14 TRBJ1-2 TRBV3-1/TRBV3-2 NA TGTGCCAGCAGCCAAGAGGGGGCCGGCTATGGCTACACCTTC CASSQEGAGYGYTF
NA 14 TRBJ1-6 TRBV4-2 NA TGTGCCAGCAGCCGCGAGGGGGGGGATTCACCCCTCCACTTT CASSREGGDSPLHF